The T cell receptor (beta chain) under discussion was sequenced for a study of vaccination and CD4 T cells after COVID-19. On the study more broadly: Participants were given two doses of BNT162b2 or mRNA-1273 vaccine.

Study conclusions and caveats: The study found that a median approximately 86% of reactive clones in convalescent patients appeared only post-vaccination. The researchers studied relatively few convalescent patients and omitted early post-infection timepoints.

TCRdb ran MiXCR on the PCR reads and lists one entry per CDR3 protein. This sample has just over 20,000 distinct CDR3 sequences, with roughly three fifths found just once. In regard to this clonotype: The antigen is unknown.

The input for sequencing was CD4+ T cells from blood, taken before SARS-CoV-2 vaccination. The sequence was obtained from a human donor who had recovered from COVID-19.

CDR3 DNA sequence: TGTGCCACCATAAGGGACAGAACATTCACAGATACGCAGTATTTT. This codes for CATIRDRTFTDTQYF. The V gene is TRBV6-2 or TRBV6-3, the J gene TRBJ2-3, with 7 bases that match TRBD1. The CDR3 length is 15 residues. From germline, CDR1 is MNHEY and CDR2 SVGEGT. V gave up 10 bases and J gave up 2 bases; unmatched junction bases: 12.